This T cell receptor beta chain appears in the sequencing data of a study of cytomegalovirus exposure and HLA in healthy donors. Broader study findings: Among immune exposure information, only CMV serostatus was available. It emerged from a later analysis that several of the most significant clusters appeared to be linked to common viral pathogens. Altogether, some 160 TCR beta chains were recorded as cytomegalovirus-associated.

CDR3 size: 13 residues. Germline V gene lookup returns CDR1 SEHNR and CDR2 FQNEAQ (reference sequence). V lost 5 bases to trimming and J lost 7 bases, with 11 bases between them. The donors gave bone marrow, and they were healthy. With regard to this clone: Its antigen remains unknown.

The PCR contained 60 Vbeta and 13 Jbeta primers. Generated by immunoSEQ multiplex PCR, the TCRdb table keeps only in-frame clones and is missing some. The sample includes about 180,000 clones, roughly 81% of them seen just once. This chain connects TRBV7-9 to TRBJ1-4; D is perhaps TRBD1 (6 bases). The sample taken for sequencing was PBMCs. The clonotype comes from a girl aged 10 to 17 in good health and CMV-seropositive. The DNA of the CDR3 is TGTGCCAGCAGCACCCGGACAGCTGAAAAACTGTTTTTT. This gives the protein CASSTRTAEKLFF.